The clone carrying this TCR beta chain was detected only once. No antigen is known for it. The germline gives CDR1 MNHEY, CDR2 SVGAGI. V was cut by 0 bases and J by 7 bases, with 9 bases left in between. This CDR3 contains 14 residues. The sample originates from a study of T cell responses to AZD1222 COVID-19 vaccine. At the level of the study: Second-dose intervals of approximately 4 or approximately 12 weeks were pooled.

Findings and limits, study-wide: After the peak T cell response, and only then, were repertoires sampled. Spike-specific TCR breadth and depth both grew after two AZD1222 doses. Baseline serology detected seropositivity in only a handful of AZD1222 recipients.

Generated by immunoSEQ multiplex PCR, the TCRdb table keeps only in-frame clones and is missing some. The data hold about 160,000 clones, with approximately 91% observed a single time. The sample in question was peripheral blood, obtained on day 0 of AZD1222 vaccination. The V and J genes are TRBV6-5 and TRBJ2-2; no clear D gene. This TCR was sampled from an adult in good health. The CDR3 nucleotides are TGTGCCAGCAGTTACTCGATAGGGATCGGGGAGCTGTTTTTT. It is translated as CASSYSIGIGELFF.